Reported below is one TCR beta chain. The record originates from a study of identical twins. TCRdb recomputed calls from the 5' RACE reads with MiXCR, one row per CDR3 protein. The sample carries hundreds of thousands of distinct CDR3 sequences, around 20% recorded once. Germline CDR1 and CDR2: MDHEN and SYDVKM. V lost 6 bases and J lost 10, with 13 bases in between. This CDR3 has 12 amino acids. The data were also submitted as part of a second study, on yellow fever vaccine responses in identical twins.

The clonotype comes from a woman between 18 and 30 years old in good health. The chain couples TRBV28 to TRBJ2-1; D gene unclear. Material: CD4+ T cells sorted from blood. CDR3 DNA sequence: TGTGCCAGCAGCCTCCCGCAGCTAGAGCAGTTCTTC. Its protein is CASSLPQLEQFF.